Listed below are T cell receptor beta chains from one sample, sequenced in a study of blood T cell repertoires in COVID-19. This table comes from immunoSEQ multiplex PCR, and its TCRdb copy is limited to in-frame clones, with some not included. The table records 360,000 or so clones, less than 90% of them present only once. Material for sequencing was PBMCs or T cells enriched from blood (not recorded which). The receptors shown here come from a woman aged 30 to 39 who had recovered from COVID-19. CDR3s include the opening cysteine and the closing phenylalanine or tryptophan. The D gene is left open where the match is weak. Rows may omit the clone size; those that give it use once, few, many or a size class.

>NA|NA|TRBJ2-3|TRBV28
TGTGCCAGCAGTGGAGGGCCTTATAGTAACACCCGAGGCTCAGATACGCAGTATTTT
CASSGGPYSNTRGSDTQYF
>NA|NA|TRBJ1-2|TRBV28
TGTGCCAGCAGTCCGGGCGGGTACTATGGCTACACCTTC
CASSPGGYYGYTF
>NA|NA|TRBJ2-7|TRBV15
TGTGCCACCAGCAGAGTACAGGTCCCCTACGAGCAGTACTTC
CATSRVQVPYEQYF
>few|TRBD1|TRBJ1-2|TRBV5-1
TGCGCCAGCAGCCCGCAACAGGGGGTCGAGGGTGGCTACACCTTC
CASSPQQGVEGGYTF
>NA|NA|TRBJ2-7|TRBV7-9
TGTGCCAGCAGCATAACTAGTGAGCAGTACTTC
CASSITSEQYF
>NA|TRBD1|TRBJ1-2|TRBV19
TGTGCCAGTAGTAGTGGACAGGGATACTACTATGGCTACACCTTC
CASSSGQGYYYGYTF
>NA|TRBD1|TRBJ1-4|TRBV18
TGTGCCAGCTCACCACAAACAGGGGCAACTAATGAAAAACTGTTTTTT
CASSPQTGATNEKLFF
>NA|NA|TRBJ2-7|TRBV27
TGTGCCAGCAGTTTAGGACAGAACCACTACGAGCAGTACTTC
CASSLGQNHYEQYF
>NA|TRBD1|TRBJ2-5|TRBV7-2
TGTGCCAGCAGGCAGGGGGCCGGGGGACATGCGACCCAGTACTTC
CASRQGAGGHATQYF
>NA|TRBD2|TRBJ2-5|TRBV5-5
TGTGCCAGCAGCTTGGGTTGGACGGGAGGGGGAGAGACCCAGTACTTC
CASSLGWTGGGETQYF
>NA|TRBD1|TRBJ1-2|TRBV19
TGTGCCAGTAGTTTGGGGACAGGGGGCGACTATGGCTACACCTTC
CASSLGTGGDYGYTF
>NA|NA|TRBJ1-4|TRBV5-1
TGCGCCAGCAGGTTAGACTCCGGCGCAACTAATGAAAAACTGTTTTTT
CASRLDSGATNEKLFF
>NA|NA|TRBJ1-2|TRBV7-8
TGTGCCAGCAGCCCGGAGGGGGGGACCACTAACTATGGCTACACCTTC
CASSPEGGTTNYGYTF
>NA|NA|TRBJ2-3|TRBV2
TGTGCCAGCAGTGACGAGGGGGACATAGATACGCAGTATTTT
CASSDEGDIDTQYF
>NA|TRBD1|TRBJ1-2|TRBV18
TGTGCCAGCTCACCAGCGGGACAGGGGAACTATGGCTACACCTTC
CASSPAGQGNYGYTF
>NA|NA|TRBJ2-7|TRBV12-5
TGTGCTAGTGGTTTGGTCGGGGGTTCGATTGACGAGCAGTACTTC
CASGLVGGSIDEQYF
>NA|NA|TRBJ2-1|TRBV6-5
TGTGCCAGCAGCCTTGGGGGGAATGAGCAGTTCTTC
CASSLGGNEQFF
>NA|TRBD2|TRBJ2-7|TRBV3-1/TRBV3-2
TGTGCCAGCAGCCATGCGGGAGGCTACGAGCAGTACTTC
CASSHAGGYEQYF
>NA|TRBD1|TRBJ1-2|TRBV6-1
TGTGCCAGCAGTGAAGGCGGCCAGGGGGCAATCTATGGCTACACCTTC
CASSEGGQGAIYGYTF
>NA|NA|TRBJ1-4|TRBV15
TGTGCCACCAGCAGAGAAGAGTCACCCCTCAGGGAAAAACTGTTTTTT
CATSREESPLREKLFF
>NA|TRBD1|TRBJ1-1|TRBV7-2
TGTGCCAGCAGCCTTGACAGGGGCCCTTCGGCCTTT
CASSLDRGPSAF
>NA|TRBD2|TRBJ2-7|TRBV10-3
TGTGCCATCAGTGGACTAGCGGGAGTAGAGCAGTACGAGCAGTACTTC
CAISGLAGVEQYEQYF
>NA|NA|TRBJ1-6|TRBV25-1
TGTGCCAGCAGTGAATGGGGTTCGACAGGCGGGAGGGATTCACCCCTCCACTTT
CASSEWGSTGGRDSPLHF
>once|TRBD1|TRBJ1-2|TRBV5-1
TGCGCCAGCAGCGAAGGGACAGGGGAGGCCTATGGCTACACCTTC
CASSEGTGEAYGYTF
>once|TRBD2|TRBJ2-5|TRBV7-3
TGTGCCAGCAGCTTGGTGCGAGCGGGGGACCAAGAGACCCAGTACTTC
CASSLVRAGDQETQYF
>NA|TRBD1|TRBJ1-1|TRBV5-1
TGCGCCAGCAGCCAAATAGAACAGGGGCCGAACACTGAAGCTTTCTTT
CASSQIEQGPNTEAFF
>NA|NA|TRBJ1-5|TRBV3-1/TRBV3-2
TGTGCCAGCAGCCAAGGAAACTCCTTCAATCAGCCCCAGCATTTT
CASSQGNSFNQPQHF
>NA|TRBD1|TRBJ1-2|TRBV5-8
TGTGCCAGCAGCTACAGGGGTAGTAACTATGGCTACACCTTC
CASSYRGSNYGYTF
>NA|NA|TRBJ1-1|TRBV18
TGTGCCAGCTCACATGGGGACACCATGAACACTGAAGCTTTCTTT
CASSHGDTMNTEAFF
>NA|NA|TRBJ2-7|TRBV7-8
TGTGCCAGCAGCACTGAGACAAGCTCCTACGAGCAGTACTTC
CASSTETSSYEQYF
>NA|NA|TRBJ1-1|TRBV7-8
TGTGCCAGCAGCTTTGCGGTAGGGGCTGGCACTGAAGCTTTCTTT
CASSFAVGAGTEAFF
>NA|NA|TRBJ2-1|TRBV2
TGTGCCAGCAGTAAAACGGTCTCCTACAATGAGCAGTTCTTC
CASSKTVSYNEQFF
>NA|NA|TRBJ1-5|TRBV2
TGTGCCAGCCAGGACAGAGCATACAATCAGCCCCAGCATTTT
CASQDRAYNQPQHF
>NA|NA|TRBJ1-2|TRBV19
TGTGCCAGCGGACAGCTCTATGGCTACACCTTC
CASGQLYGYTF
>NA|TRBD1|TRBJ1-1|TRBV6-5
TGTGCCAGCAGTTTGCAGGGGGCAGAAGCTTTCTTT
CASSLQGAEAFF
>NA|TRBD2|TRBJ2-1|TRBV28
TGTGCCAGCAGTTCGGCTAGCGGCAATGAGCAGTTCTTC
CASSSASGNEQFF
>NA|TRBD2|TRBJ2-7|TRBV11-3
TGTGCCAGCAGCTTGACTAGCGGGTCCTCCTACGAGCAGTACTTC
CASSLTSGSSYEQYF
>NA|TRBD1|TRBJ2-3|TRBV7-9
TGTGCCAGTGGGGACAGGGCTTCCCCCGATACGCAGTATTTT
CASGDRASPDTQYF
>once|NA|TRBJ1-5|TRBV12-3/TRBV12-4
TGTGCCAGCAGCCCAATTAGCAATCAGCCCCAGCATTTT
CASSPISNQPQHF
>NA|NA|TRBJ1-5|TRBV27
TGTGCCAGCAGTCACAGGCCGATGAATCAGCCCCAGCATTTT
CASSHRPMNQPQHF
>NA|TRBD1|TRBJ1-5|TRBV28
TGTGCCAGCAGGGACAGGGCCCGAGCCGATAGCAATCAGCCCCAGCATTTT
CASRDRARADSNQPQHF
>NA|NA|TRBJ1-1|TRBV9
TGTGCCAGCAGCGTAGGGCAGTCATCCGAAGCTTTCTTT
CASSVGQSSEAFF
>NA|TRBD1|TRBJ2-3|TRBV5-8
TGTGCCAGCAGCCCACCTGGGGACAGGGGCAGGGATACGCAGTATTTT
CASSPPGDRGRDTQYF
>once|NA|TRBJ2-1|TRBV5-1
TGCGCCAGCAGCCCCTGGGCTAGCCGAGGGGGTAATGAGCAGTTCTTC
CASSPWASRGGNEQFF